This TCR beta chain derives from a study of PD-1 blockade in classical Hodgkin lymphoma (dated by TCRdb to the early 2020s). Describing the broader study: Nivolumab dosing was 3 mg/kg intravenously every 2 weeks, continuing until either disease progression or unacceptable toxicity. The study used CyTOF and TCR beta sequencing to define a peripheral blood immune signature of response to PD-1 blockade in classical Hodgkin lymphoma.

As concerns this clone: Its antigen is not yet known. Base qualities are not provided; no much larger clone lies one nucleotide away.

This sample's time point label indicates: cycle 4 day 1 (C4D1), after more than five weeks of nivolumab. Every trial patient had relapsed following autologous stem cell transplantation, and prior brentuximab vedotin exposure was what differed among cohorts A, B and C. The trial cohort comprised fewer than 65 patients with relapsed/refractory classical Hodgkin lymphoma whose best overall responses were complete response, partial response or progressive disease. Single-agent nivolumab was administered to trial patients in the multi-cohort phase II CheckMate 205 trial. Best overall response was determined by an independent review committee according to the 2007 International Working Group response criteria. Trial PBMCs were obtained immediately prior to nivolumab initiation (C1D1) and on therapy at cycle 2 day 1 and cycle 4 day 1. Peripheral blood was collected in 8 mL Vacutainer Cell Preparation Tubes, from which PBMCs were isolated by centrifugation and then cryopreserved.

Genomic DNA was isolated using the Qiagen DNeasy kit from unsorted PBMCs as well as from negatively selected CD4+ and CD8+ fractions. Amplification of TCR beta CDR3 regions was done by immunoSEQ multiplex PCR with primers that anneal to V and J segments. Amplification bias was minimized using a synthetic immune receptor repertoire, and residual bias was removed computationally after sequencing. In the source study's methods: Custom Python scripts were used to quantify repertoire diversity as the Shannon entropy index. The unsorted, CD4+ and CD8+ repertoires were each analyzed separately, with the exception of combined analyses, where CD4+ and CD8+ sequences were merged in silico. Clonal expansion was defined as a frequency increase of at least 2-fold after treatment compared with C1D1, and clones undetected at baseline were assigned a pseudocount of 0.5. Singleton clones were defined as clones with 0 or 1 copy at C1D1, and non-singleton clones were defined as clones with 2 or more copies. Clones expanded in unsorted samples were assigned a CD4+, CD8+ or unknown annotation through matching of protein sequences in sorted samples from the same patient. Wilcoxon tests on paired samples were used to test changes in diversity from C1D1 to C4D1. The immuneACCESS repertoire file appears here via TCRdb, limited to in-frame rearrangements. These files lack a portion of the clones; in checked studies, under half of the deficit traces to unresolved V genes, and the cause of the others is not known. V and J calls and clone size follow that table, whereas D and trimming were derived from the DNA. The sample table shows some 50,000 clones, and about 75% are seen once. About an eighth of the sample is in the top ten clones.

CDR1 and CDR2 are read off the germline V gene as SGHTA and FQGTGA. V sheds 2 bases and J sheds 8 bases, leaving 10 bases between their ends. Including the terminal cysteine and phenylalanine, the CDR3 comprises 13 residues. Just the 39-base CDR3 DNA is kept, in frame starting at base 1. The full study reports these points: CD4+ but not CD8+ TCR diversity rose significantly by C4D1 (p=0.0027 vs p=0.16), most apparent in complete responders (p=0.02). Newly diagnosed patients were reported to have lower baseline TCR diversity than healthy donors, and relapsed/refractory patients were reported to have lower baseline TCR diversity still. Only a single clinical trial cohort was studied, and what caused the repertoire differences, possibly disease activity or prior therapy, remained undefined. Lower diversity was seen in patients whose nivolumab began less than 1 year after ASCT, and these patients were left out of later analyses so that immune reconstitution would not confound the results. Trial patients achieving complete response had baseline diversity similar to newly diagnosed patients, whereas partial responders and progressors had significantly lower diversity.

The chain was built from TRBV7-3 and TRBJ2-1; the D gene assignment is ambiguous. Source: peripheral blood mononuclear cells (PBMCs), taken before the fourth cycle of nivolumab. The TCR comes from a human donor with classical Hodgkin lymphoma. The CDR3: CASSLLRQDEQFF. The nucleotides read TGTGCCAGCAGCTTATTAAGGCAGGATGAGCAGTTCTTC.